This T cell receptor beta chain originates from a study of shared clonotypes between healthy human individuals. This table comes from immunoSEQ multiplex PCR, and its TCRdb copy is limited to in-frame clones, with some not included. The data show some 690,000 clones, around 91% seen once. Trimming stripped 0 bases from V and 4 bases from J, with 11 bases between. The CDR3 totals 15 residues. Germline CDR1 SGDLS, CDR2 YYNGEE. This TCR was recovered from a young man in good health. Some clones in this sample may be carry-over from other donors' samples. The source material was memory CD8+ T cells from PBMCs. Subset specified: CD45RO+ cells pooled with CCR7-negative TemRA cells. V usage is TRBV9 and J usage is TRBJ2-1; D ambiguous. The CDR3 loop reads CASSVGGERYNEQFF. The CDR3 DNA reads TGTGCCAGCAGCGTAGGCGGAGAACGGTACAATGAGCAGTTCTTC.